This T cell receptor (beta chain) stems from a study of tumor and adjacent non-tumor tissue in lung cancer. The CDR3 extends over 18 amino acids. Germline CDR1 SGHAT, CDR2 FQNNGV. V was trimmed by 1 base and J by 0 bases, leaving 15 bases between them. This sample's RNA came from whole unsorted tissue. The sample holds many counts of this clonotype. Three rounds of nested PCR, following a modified ARM-PCR protocol, produced the TCRbeta library. TCRdb processed the multiplex PCR reads anew with MiXCR; each CDR3 protein has one entry. This table has some 120,000 distinct CDR3 sequences, 60% to 70% appearing once.

The rearrangement links TRBV11-2 to TRBJ2-2; D is possibly TRBD1 (6 bases). The TCR comes from a man aged 30-40 years with non-small cell lung cancer. The specimen sequenced was lung tumor tissue. In nucleotides, the CDR3 is TGTGCCAGCAGCTTAGGGGGCAGGGGAAGTTCGAACACCGGGGAGCTGTTTTTT. Its translation: CASSLGGRGSSNTGELFF.